This TCR beta chain appears in the sequencing data of a study of post-analysis software for immune sequencing data. Study details: There were relapsing-remitting, secondary progressive and progressive-relapsing multiple sclerosis among the disease courses included. Whole-study results and caveats: Normalized Chao1 diversity in multiple sclerosis patients fell significantly below that of controls. In patients, TRBV5-6, TRBV5-1 and TRBV20-1 belonged to about five TRBV segments found more frequently than in controls. Samples made in the same batch grouped tightly together by F measure.

Presence of unique molecular identifiers characterized the TCR beta cDNA libraries. It was from about 0.94 to 9.7 million T cells that about half a million cDNA molecules came. TCRdb recomputed calls from the PCR reads with MiXCR, one row per CDR3 protein. The sample has about 820,000 distinct CDR3 sequences; 53% are singletons. Details on this clonotype: Its antigen is not identified.

The CDR3 is 14 residues long. The V end was cut by 3 bases, the J end by 1 base, with 9 bases between. CDR1 is PRHDT and CDR2 is FYEKMQ in the germline V gene (reference sequence). The chain couples TRBV13 to TRBJ1-1; TRBD1 is a possible D gene (5 bases). The receptor was isolated from a girl between 10 and 17 years old with multiple sclerosis. The material sequenced was blood. The CDR3 DNA sequence: TGTGCCAGCAGCTTTGACAGTCAGAACACTGAAGCTTTCTTT. It codes for CASSFDSQNTEAFF.